The sequence of this TCR beta chain was determined in a study of breast tumors, draining lymph nodes, adjacent tissues. Trimming shortened V by 5 bases and J by 1 base, and 11 bases separated the two germline ends. Germline CDR1 and CDR2: SGHVS and FNYEAQ. The CDR3 length is 14 residues. TCRdb ran MiXCR on the multiplex PCR reads and lists one entry per CDR3 protein. The sample gives more than 50,000 distinct CDR3 sequences, approximately 47% of which show up once; almost 8.5% is in the top ten. Source material: breast tumor tissue. This clonotype was obtained from a female donor with breast cancer. Some clones in this sample may be carry-over from other donors' samples. This chain connects TRBV7-6 to TRBJ1-1; D is unresolved. CDR3 nucleotide sequence: TGTGCCAGCAGCCCCGGATTGTCGAACACTGAAGCTTTCTTT. Its protein product is CASSPGLSNTEAFF.